This passage covers 14 T cell receptor beta chains from one sample sequenced in a study of cytomegalovirus exposure and HLA in healthy donors. Primers for the PCR totalled 60 Vbeta and 13 Jbeta. Profiled with immunoSEQ multiplex PCR; TCRdb holds only in-frame clones, not every one. The sample shows roughly 190,000 clones, roughly 76% of them seen only once. Source material: PBMCs. The receptors here all came from a middle-aged man in good health and CMV-seropositive.

The chain is built from TRBV28 and TRBJ2-3; 12 bases align to TRBD1. The CDR3 length is 16 residues. The germline CDR1 and CDR2 sequences are MDHEN and SYDVKM. J gave up 6 bases and V 6 bases, and 10 bases lay outside the gene matches. CDR3 nucleotide sequence: TGTGCCAGCAGCGTCGCCCGGGACAGGGGGCCGGATACGCAGTATTTT. Residues: CASSVARDRGPDTQYF.

This chain uses TRBV7-3 with TRBJ2-1; the match to TRBD2 covers 12 bases. This CDR3 has 13 residues. The germline V gene encodes CDR1 SGHTA and CDR2 FQGTGA. V lost 4 bases, J lost 9 bases, and 1 base stayed unmatched. The DNA for the CDR3 is TGTGCCAGCAGCTCTAGCGGGAGGGGTGAGCAGTTCTTC. It specifies CASSSSGRGEQFF.

This clone was found a few times. The chain recombines TRBV11-2 with TRBJ2-5, with 8 bases identical to TRBD1. The germline gives CDR1 SGHAT, CDR2 FQNNGV. The length of the CDR3 is 13 residues. Trimming took 5 bases from V and 2 from J; bases not matched to a gene: 1. The CDR3 DNA follows: TGTGCCAGCAGCCGGGACAGGCAAGAGACCCAGTACTTC. Its translation is CASSRDRQETQYF. Using reference TRBV11-2 and TRBJ2-5 for the parts outside the CDR3, the full variable domain is EAGVAQSPRYKIIEKRQSVAFWCNPISGHATLYWYQQILGQGPKLLIQFQNNGVVDDSQLPKDRFSAERLKGVDSTLKIQPAKLEDSAVYLCASSRDRQETQYFGPGTRLLVL.

The genes are TRBV18 and TRBJ1-4; maybe TRBD1 (5 bases). The CDR3 extends over 15 amino acids. The V end was cut by 1 base, the J end by 4 bases, with 10 bases between. In germline, CDR1 is KGHSH, CDR2 LQKENI. The CDR3 protein is CASSPQGSVNEKLFF. The DNA for the CDR3 is TGTGCCAGCTCACCACAGGGGTCCGTTAATGAAAAACTGTTTTTT.

The V gene is TRBV27, the J gene TRBJ2-7; 10 bases are shared with TRBD1. J was trimmed by 5 bases and V by 5 bases; bases with no gene match: 9. Germline V gives CDR1 MNHEY, CDR2 SMNVEV (reference sequence). CDR3 length: 15 amino acids. CDR3 region: CASSPKGTGVDEQYF. DNA for the CDR3: TGTGCCAGCAGTCCCAAGGGGACAGGGGTGGACGAGCAGTACTTC.

V is TRBV27 and J is TRBJ1-5; D uncertain. The CDR3 runs to 15 residues. Germline V gene lookup returns CDR1 MNHEY and CDR2 SMNVEV (reference sequence). Trimming pared 7 bases from V and 0 bases from J, leaving 13 bases between. The CDR3 loop is CASNAQAYSNQPQHF. CDR3 DNA sequence: TGTGCCAGCAACGCCCAGGCTTATAGCAATCAGCCCCAGCATTTT.

In this sample, this clone turned up once. The gene calls are TRBV7-8 and TRBJ1-6; TRBD1 aligns across 9 bases. This CDR3 has 18 residues. Germline values: CDR1 SGHVS, CDR2 FQNEAQ. With 4 bases clipped from V and 1 base from J, the junction kept 8 bases outside the gene matches. CDR3 DNA sequence: TGTGCCAGCAGCTCGCCCCGGGACAGGGTATCCTATAATTCACCCCTCCACTTT. Translation: CASSSPRDRVSYNSPLHF.

This clone was seen more than once but under ten times. This chain joins TRBV5-4 and TRBJ2-7; TRBD1 matches at 8 bases. Germline V gene lookup returns CDR1 SGHNT and CDR2 YYREEE (reference sequence). Trimming removed 5 bases from V and 3 bases from J; junction bases left unmatched: 10. CDR3 length equals 15 residues. CDR3: CASSTPTGEYYEQYF. CDR3 nucleotides: TGTGCCAGCAGTACCCCGACAGGGGAGTACTACGAGCAGTACTTC.

The gene calls are TRBV5-4 and TRBJ2-7; D might be TRBD1 (6 bases). Trimming cost V 0 bases and J 5 bases, with 12 bases left between them. CDR3 length equals 14 residues. From germline, CDR1 is SGHNT and CDR2 YYREEE (reference sequence). The chain's CDR3 is CASSLGRGMDEQYF. The CDR3 DNA follows: TGTGCCAGCAGCTTGGGCAGGGGTATGGACGAGCAGTACTTC.

V is TRBV2 and J is TRBJ1-1; D uncertain. CDR1 and CDR2 from the germline V gene are SNHLY and FYNNEI. Trimming removed 8 bases at V and 4 bases at J, with 14 bases between. This CDR3 has 13 amino acids. CDR3 bases: TGTGCCAGCGGCCCTTGGGAGTCCACTGAAGCTTTCTTT. Its protein product is CASGPWESTEAFF.

V and J are TRBV5-4 and TRBJ2-3, with D hard to call. Germline V gives CDR1 SGHNT, CDR2 YYREEE (reference sequence). The V gene lost 2 bases and the J gene lost 1 base, with 5 bases spanning the gap. There are 13 residues in the CDR3. The DNA of the CDR3 is TGTGCCAGCAGCTTCCGCGGCACAGATACGCAGTATTTT. Protein sequence: CASSFRGTDTQYF.

CDR3 loop: CASIPTGSTQPQHF. CDR3 bases: TGTGCCAGCATCCCGACAGGGTCGACTCAGCCCCAGCATTTT. V gene TRBV28 combines with J gene TRBJ1-5, with TRBD1 identical over 7 bases. The CDR3 totals 14 residues. Per the germline V gene, CDR1 is MDHEN and CDR2 is SYDVKM. The V segment lost 7 bases and the J segment 6 bases; nucleotides outside the gene matches: 9.

This chain uses TRBV10-3 with TRBJ2-1, with D unresolved. This CDR3 is built from 12 residues. The ends were cut back, 3 bases at V and 8 bases at J, with 8 bases in the middle. The germline gives CDR1 ENHRY, CDR2 SYGVKD. DNA for the CDR3: TGTGCCATCAGTGACACCTTAGATGAGCAGTTCTTC. It specifies CAISDTLDEQFF.

The table lists this clone with a count of one. The chain couples TRBV13 to TRBJ2-5; TRBD2 aligns across 11 bases. The CDR3 runs 15 residues. Germline trimming cut 3 bases from V and 3 bases from J; bases unmatched to any gene: 3. From germline, CDR1 is PRHDT and CDR2 FYEKMQ (reference sequence). DNA for the CDR3: TGTGCCAGCAGCTTTAGCGGGGGGGCGGAAGAGACCCAGTACTTC. Protein: CASSFSGGAEETQYF.